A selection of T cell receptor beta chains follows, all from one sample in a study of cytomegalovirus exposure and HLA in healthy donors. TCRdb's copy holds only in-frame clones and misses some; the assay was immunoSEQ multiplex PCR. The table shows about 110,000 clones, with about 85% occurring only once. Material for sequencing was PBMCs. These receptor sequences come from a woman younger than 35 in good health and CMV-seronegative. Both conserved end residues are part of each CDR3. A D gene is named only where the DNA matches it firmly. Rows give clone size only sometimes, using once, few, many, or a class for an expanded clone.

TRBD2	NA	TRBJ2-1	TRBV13	CASSSGGGYNEQFF	TGTGCCAGCAGCAGCGGGGGGGGATACAATGAGCAGTTCTTC
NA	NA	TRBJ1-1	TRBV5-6	CASSSSGTEAFF	TGTGCCAGCAGCTCCTCGGGCACTGAAGCTTTCTTT
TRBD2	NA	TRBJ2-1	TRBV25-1	CASATGGAGGYNEQFF	TGTGCCAGCGCAACCGGGGGGGCGGGGGGATACAATGAGCAGTTCTTC
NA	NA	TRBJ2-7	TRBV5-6	CASSWRAGKEQYF	TGTGCCAGCAGCTGGAGGGCTGGAAAGGAGCAGTACTTC
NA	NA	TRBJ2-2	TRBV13	CASSLRGGATGELFF	TGTGCCAGCAGCTTACGAGGGGGGGCCACCGGGGAGCTGTTTTTT
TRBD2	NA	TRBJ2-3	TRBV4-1	CASNRVAGSTDTQYF	TGCGCCAGCAACCGCGTAGCGGGGAGCACAGATACGCAGTATTTT
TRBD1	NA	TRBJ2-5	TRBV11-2	CASSHGTDTQETQYF	TGTGCCAGCAGCCACGGGACAGACACTCAAGAGACCCAGTACTTC
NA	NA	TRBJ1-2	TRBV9	CASSPWGTSGYGYTF	TGTGCCAGCAGCCCTTGGGGGACAAGCGGCTATGGCTACACCTTC
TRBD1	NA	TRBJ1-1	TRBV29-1	CSVGQGAHTEAFF	TGCAGCGTTGGACAGGGGGCGCACACTGAAGCTTTCTTT
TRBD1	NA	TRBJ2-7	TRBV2	CASSVFRQGKYEQYF	TGTGCCAGCAGCGTTTTCCGACAGGGCAAGTACGAGCAGTACTTC
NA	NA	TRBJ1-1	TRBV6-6	CASSSLERTNTEAFF	TGTGCCAGCAGTTCCCTGGAGCGTACTAACACTGAAGCTTTCTTT
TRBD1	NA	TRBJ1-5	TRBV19	CASRTTPGQTSNQPQHF	TGTGCCAGTAGGACAACTCCGGGACAGACTAGCAATCAGCCCCAGCATTTT
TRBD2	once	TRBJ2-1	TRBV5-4	CASSLSSGGPYNEQFF	TGTGCCAGCAGCTTAAGTAGCGGGGGGCCTTACAATGAGCAGTTCTTC
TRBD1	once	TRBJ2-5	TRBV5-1	CASSLGQGGTQYF	TGCGCCAGCAGCCTGGGACAGGGGGGGACCCAGTACTTC
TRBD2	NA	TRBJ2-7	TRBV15	CATSRERPSGGTYEQYF	TGTGCCACCAGCAGAGAAAGACCTAGCGGGGGGACCTACGAGCAGTACTTC
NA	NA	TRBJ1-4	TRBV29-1	CSVEDREGGSEKLFF	TGCAGCGTTGAAGATCGGGAGGGCGGGAGTGAAAAACTGTTTTTT
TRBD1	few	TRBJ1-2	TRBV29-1	CSVDTGQGDGYTF	TGCAGCGTTGATACGGGACAGGGCGATGGCTACACCTTC
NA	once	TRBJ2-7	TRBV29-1	CSVGPEDSYEQYF	TGCAGCGTTGGGCCGGAGGACTCCTACGAGCAGTACTTC
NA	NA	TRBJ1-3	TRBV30	CAWSVVDYFSGNTIYF	TGTGCCTGGAGTGTCGTGGACTACTTCTCTGGAAACACCATATATTTT
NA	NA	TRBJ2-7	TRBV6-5	CASSYRQGHEQYF	TGTGCCAGCAGTTACAGGCAGGGCCACGAGCAGTACTTC
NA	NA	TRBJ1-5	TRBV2	CASSESWAGNQPQHF	TGTGCCAGCAGTGAATCTTGGGCAGGCAATCAGCCCCAGCATTTT
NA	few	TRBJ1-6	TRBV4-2	CASSSNGGAGSSPLHF	TGTGCCAGCAGCTCGAACGGGGGGGCAGGTTCTTCACCCCTCCACTTT
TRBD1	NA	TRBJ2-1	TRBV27	CASSLRDRSYNEQFF	TGTGCCAGCAGTTTGAGGGACAGGTCCTACAATGAGCAGTTCTTC
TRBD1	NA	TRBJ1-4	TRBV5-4	CASSLGTGEGEKLFF	TGTGCCAGCAGCTTGGGGACAGGGGAGGGGGAAAAACTGTTTTTT
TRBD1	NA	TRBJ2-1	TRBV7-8	CASSSGQGKNEQFF	TGTGCCAGCAGCTCGGGACAGGGAAAGAATGAGCAGTTCTTC
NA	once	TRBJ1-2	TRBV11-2	CASSLGWPDGYTF	TGTGCCAGCAGCCTCGGGTGGCCCGATGGCTACACCTTC
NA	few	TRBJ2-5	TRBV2	CASSRAAGETQYF	TGTGCCAGCAGTAGAGCGGCGGGAGAGACCCAGTACTTC
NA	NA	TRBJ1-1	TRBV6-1	CASSYVTEAFF	TGTGCCAGCAGTTATGTAACTGAAGCTTTCTTT
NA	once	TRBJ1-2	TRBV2	CASIRARDYGYTF	TGTGCCAGCATCAGAGCCAGGGACTATGGCTACACCTTC
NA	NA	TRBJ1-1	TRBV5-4	CASRWGHSNTEAFF	TGTGCCAGCAGGTGGGGACATTCGAACACTGAAGCTTTCTTT
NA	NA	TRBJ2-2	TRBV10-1	CASSPHGRELFF	TGCGCCAGCAGCCCGCACGGGAGGGAGCTGTTTTTT
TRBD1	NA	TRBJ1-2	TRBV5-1	CASRGGFYYGYTF	TGCGCCAGCAGAGGGGGCTTTTACTATGGCTACACCTTC
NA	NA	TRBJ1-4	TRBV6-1	CASSERGWVNEKLFF	TGTGCCAGCAGTGAAAGGGGCTGGGTTAATGAAAAACTGTTTTTT
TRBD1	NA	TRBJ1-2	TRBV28	CASTQSQGANWHTF	TGTGCCAGCACCCAATCCCAGGGGGCGAATTGGCACACCTTC
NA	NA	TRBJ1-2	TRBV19	CASSVGRYGRLSYGYTF	TGTGCCAGTAGTGTCGGGAGGTACGGCAGGCTTTCCTATGGCTACACCTTC
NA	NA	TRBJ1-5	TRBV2	CASTEVHSNQPQHF	TGTGCCAGCACAGAAGTTCATAGCAATCAGCCCCAGCATTTT
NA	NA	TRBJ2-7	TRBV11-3	CASSREGYEQYF	TGTGCCAGCAGCCGGGAAGGCTACGAGCAGTACTTC
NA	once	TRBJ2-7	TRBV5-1	CASSLGGSSYEQYF	TGCGCCAGCAGCTTAGGAGGTAGCTCCTACGAGCAGTACTTC
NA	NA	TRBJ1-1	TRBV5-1	CASSLGRGTEAFF	TGCGCCAGCAGCTTGGGACGGGGCACTGAAGCTTTCTTT
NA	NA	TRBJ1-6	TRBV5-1	CASSLVQTTSPLHF	TGCGCCAGCAGCTTGGTTCAGACAACTTCACCCCTCCACTTT
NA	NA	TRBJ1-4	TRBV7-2	CASSLYWSGEKLFF	TGTGCCAGCAGCTTATATTGGTCAGGTGAAAAACTGTTTTTT
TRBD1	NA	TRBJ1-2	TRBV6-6	CASKSRGLGYGYTF	TGTGCCAGTAAATCCAGGGGGCTCGGCTATGGCTACACCTTC
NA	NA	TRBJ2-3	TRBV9	CASSAPDSHSTDTQYF	TGTGCCAGCAGCGCCCCGGACAGCCATAGCACAGATACGCAGTATTTT
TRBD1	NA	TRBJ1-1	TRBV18	CASSPRDRNTEAFF	TGTGCCAGCTCACCCCGGGACAGGAACACTGAAGCTTTCTTT
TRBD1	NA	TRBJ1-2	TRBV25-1	CASSPTGGNYGYTF	TGTGCCAGCAGTCCGACAGGGGGAAACTATGGCTACACCTTC
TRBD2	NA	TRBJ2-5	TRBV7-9	CASSTRLAGGPETQYF	TGTGCCAGCAGCACTCGACTAGCGGGGGGGCCGGAGACCCAGTACTTC